The next 18 T cell receptor beta chains were all read from a single sample in a study of T cell repertoires in cytomegalovirus infection (dated by TCRdb to the late 2010s). The reads were generated on an Illumina HiSeq 1500. TCRdb reanalyzed the raw reads on its own, using fastp at Q25 for trimming and MiXCR for clone calling, and kept in-frame beta chains. Here each entry gathers all rows of one CDR3 protein and keeps the most common genes and DNA. Here the sample has around 100,000 distinct CDR3 sequences; under 50% occur a single time. The top ten clones comprise less than 80% of the sample. Sample treatment or condition, as interpreted from the label and publication: in vitro stimulation with specific CMV peptide epitopes to enrich CMV-specific T cells. No antigens are known for them. The sample consisted of CD8+ T cells from cultured PBMCs, taken from culture after CMV antigen stimulation. The receptors derive from a human donor in good health (CMV status not recorded). Some clones in this sample may be carry-over from other donors' samples.

This clonotype was detected only a few times. The V gene is TRBV12-3 or TRBV12-4, the J gene TRBJ2-2, with D possibly being TRBD1 or TRBD2 (6 bases each). V was shortened by 3 bases and J by 5 bases, with 25 bases between the two germline ends. This CDR3 region has 19 residues. The CDR3 bases are TGTGCCAGCAGTTTTGGTTCGGGGGCCCAAATCGAGAGAACCGGGGAGCTGTTTTTT. Amino acids: CASSFGSGAQIERTGELFF.

DNA of the CDR3: TGCGCCAGCAGCTCACTTCCCAATGAAATTCTCAATGAGCAGTTCTTC. Amino acid sequence: CASSSLPNEILNEQFF. The chain joins TRBV4-1 to TRBJ2-1; unclear D gene. Trimming stripped 5 bases from V and 6 bases from J, with 20 bases between. Germline CDR1 reads MGHRA; CDR2 reads YSYEKL. The CDR3 covers 16 residues.

This clonotype was seen ten or more times. The J gene is TRBJ1-5, the V gene TRBV7-2, with D unclear. This CDR3 has 14 residues. Trimming stripped 2 bases from V and 0 bases from J, with 5 bases between. The germline gives CDR1 SGHTA, CDR2 FQGNSA. The CDR3 region has the DNA TGTGCCAGCAGCTTAAATCCTAGCAATCAGCCCCAGCATTTT. Encoded protein: CASSLNPSNQPQHF. Combining the CDR3 with reference TRBV7-2 and TRBJ1-5 gives the whole variable domain GAGVSQSPSNKVTEKGKDVELRCDPISGHTALYWYRQSLGQGLEFLIYFQGNSAPDKSGLPSDRFSAERTGGSVSTLTIQRTQQEDSAVYLCASSLNPSNQPQHFGDGTRLSIL.

CDR3 region: CASSSGATEAFF. The CDR3 coding sequence is TGTGCCAGCAGCTCGGGCGCGACTGAAGCTTTCTTT. The V gene is TRBV9, the J gene TRBJ1-1; no firm D call. Deletions cut 4 bases from V and 5 bases from J, with 9 bases between. The length of the CDR3 is 12 residues. Looked up from germline, CDR1 is SGDLS and CDR2 is YYNGEE.

The chain employs TRBV12-3 or TRBV12-4 and TRBJ1-5; TRBD1 might be the D (5 bases). V was shortened by 6 bases and J by 7 bases, with 13 bases between the two germline ends. The CDR3 length is 13 residues. The chain's CDR3 is CASSPPGVQPQHF. The CDR3 nucleotides read TGTGCCAGCAGCCCCCCGGGGGTACAGCCCCAGCATTTT.

This clonotype was recorded at least ten times. V and J are TRBV5-1 and TRBJ2-7, with 7 bases that match TRBD1. Germline CDR1 and CDR2: SGHRS and YFSETQ. J gave up 3 bases and V 0 bases, and 9 bases lay outside the gene matches. This CDR3 comprises 16 residues. In nucleotides, the CDR3 is TGCGCCAGCAGCTTGGACGGGGACAGCAATAACTACGAGCAGTACTTC. This codes for CASSLDGDSNNYEQYF.

This chain uses TRBV2 with TRBJ2-4; the D is unclear. This CDR3 has 10 residues. Germline-derived CDR1 and CDR2 are SNHLY and FYNNEI. Between the trimmed V and J ends, which lost 6 bases and 16 bases, there was a span of 13 bases. The CDR3 region is CASRGSEVYF. The CDR3 bases are TGTGCCAGCAGGGGATCCGAGGTTTACTTC.

This chain uses TRBV2 with TRBJ1-1; 8 bases line up with TRBD1. Per germline, CDR1 SNHLY and CDR2 FYNNEI. V lost 3 bases, J lost 8 bases, and 8 bases stayed unmatched. CDR3 length equals 14 residues. In DNA form, the CDR3 reads TGTGCCAGCAGTGATCCAGACAGGGGATTGGAAGCTTTCTTT. Residues: CASSDPDRGLEAFF.

The CDR3 loop reads CATSDLDSYGYTF. The CDR3 nucleotides are TGTGCCACCAGTGATTTGGACAGCTATGGCTACACCTTC. The V and J genes are TRBV24-1 and TRBJ1-2; perhaps TRBD1 as D (5 bases). Per germline, CDR1 KGHDR and CDR2 SFDVKD. The CDR3 has 13 residues. V was shortened by 0 bases and J by 4 bases, with 5 bases between the two germline ends.

The rearrangement links TRBV11-2 to TRBJ2-5; TRBD1 might be the D (5 bases). Trimming shortened V by 5 bases and J by 4 bases, and 17 bases separated the two germline ends. Germline V gene sequence: CDR1 SGHAT, CDR2 FQNNGV. CDR3 size: 15 residues. This CDR3 is CASSQQPRQSETQYF. CDR3 in DNA: TGTGCCAGCAGCCAACAACCGCGACAGTCAGAGACCCAGTACTTC. Filled out from reference TRBV11-2 and TRBJ2-5, the complete variable domain reads EAGVAQSPRYKIIEKRQSVAFWCNPISGHATLYWYQQILGQGPKLLIQFQNNGVVDDSQLPKDRFSAERLKGVDSTLKIQPAKLEDSAVYLCASSQQPRQSETQYFGPGTRLLVL.

The genes are TRBV24-1 and TRBJ1-2, with unresolved D. Trimming removed 5 bases at V and 4 bases at J, with 13 bases between. Germline CDR1 reads KGHDR; CDR2 reads SFDVKD. This CDR3 region has 14 residues. The CDR3 sequence is CATSAAPTSYGYTF. The CDR3 DNA follows: TGTGCCACCAGTGCTGCCCCCACATCCTATGGCTACACCTTC.

The chain employs TRBV7-6 and TRBJ1-5, with D uncertain. V lost 6 bases and J 3 bases, leaving 12 bases between the germline ends. The CDR3 runs 14 residues. Germline V gene sequence: CDR1 SGHVS, CDR2 FNYEAQ. Here the CDR3 DNA reads TGTGCCAGCAGTCAGGAGGCCTCCAATCAGCCCCAGCATTTT. Protein product: CASSQEASNQPQHF. The full variable domain, completed using reference TRBV7-6 and TRBJ1-5, is GAGVSQSPRYKVTKRGQDVALRCDPISGHVSLYWYRQALGQGPEFLTYFNYEAQQDKSGLPNDRFSAERPEGSISTLTIQRTEQRDSAMYRCASSQEASNQPQHFGDGTRLSIL.

The rearrangement links TRBV12-3 or TRBV12-4 to TRBJ1-2; D is unclear. With 5 bases removed from V and 4 bases from J, the gap between germline ends came to 8 bases. This CDR3 is 12 amino acids long. This CDR3 reads CASSPLLYGYTF. The DNA for the CDR3 is TGTGCCAGCAGTCCCCTCCTCTATGGCTACACCTTC.

The chain links TRBV7-8 to TRBJ1-3; D remains unclear. The CDR3 contains 13 residues. CDR1 SGHVS and CDR2 FQNEAQ come from the germline V gene. Trimming shortened V by 1 base and J by 4 bases, and 5 bases separated the two germline ends. CDR3 residues: CASSLVWGNTIYF. The CDR3 DNA sequence: TGTGCCAGCAGCTTAGTTTGGGGAAACACCATATATTTT.

The V call is TRBV2, the J call TRBJ1-2, with D perhaps TRBD1 (6 bases). The V end was cut by 8 bases, the J end by 7 bases, with 8 bases between. The germline CDR1 and CDR2 sequences are SNHLY and FYNNEI. The CDR3 totals 10 residues. The CDR3 region is CASSGVGYTF. For the CDR3, the DNA is TGTGCCAGCTCAGGGGTTGGCTACACCTTC.

The chain couples TRBV12-3 or TRBV12-4 to TRBJ2-3; D uncertain. CDR3 size: 13 residues. With 6 bases removed from V and 4 bases from J, the gap between germline ends came to 11 bases. The CDR3 here is CASSLPVADTQYF. The CDR3 DNA reads as TGTGCCAGCAGCCTCCCAGTGGCAGATACGCAGTATTTT.

The sample holds a few counts of this clonotype. This chain links TRBV24-1 with TRBJ2-3, with 7 positions matching TRBD2. The V segment lost 2 bases and the J segment 6 bases; nucleotides outside the gene matches: 4. CDR1 is KGHDR, CDR2 SFDVKD, per germline. The CDR3 has 14 residues. CDR3 DNA sequence: TGTGCCACCAGTGATTCCGGACTAGTGGATACGCAGTATTTT. Protein product: CATSDSGLVDTQYF.

The sample holds a few counts of this clonotype. The gene calls are TRBV12-3 or TRBV12-4 and TRBJ1-2; tentative D call: TRBD1 (5 bases). The V end was cut by 5 bases, the J end by 6 bases, with 13 bases between. The CDR3 totals 13 residues. Here the CDR3 reads CASSPWGGNGYTF. The CDR3 nucleotides read TGTGCCAGCAGTCCGTGGGGGGGGAATGGCTACACCTTC.